A single sample is the source of the 6 T cell receptor beta chains below, sequenced in a study of blood T cell repertoires in COVID-19. Sequenced by immunoSEQ multiplex PCR; TCRdb stores in-frame clones only, minus some. The sample lists 390,000 or so clones; more than 70% were seen once. Sequenced sample: peripheral blood. These TCRs come from a woman between 25 and 40 years old with COVID-19, enrolled during active disease.

The chain employs TRBV3-1 (or the pseudogene TRBV3-2) and TRBJ1-5; 12 bases match TRBD1. V was clipped by 4 bases and J by 9 bases; unmatched bases: 10. The CDR3 is 16 residues long. Germline V gives CDR1 LGHDT, CDR2 YNNKEL (reference sequence). This CDR3 reads CASSPGTGGYSTPQHF. CDR3 bases: TGTGCCAGCAGCCCAGGGACAGGGGGCTACTCAACGCCCCAGCATTTT.

The rearrangement links TRBV5-1 to TRBJ1-1, with 9 bases lining up with TRBD1. Germline CDR1 reads SGHRS; CDR2 reads YFSETQ. V lost 3 bases to trimming and J lost 6 bases; unmatched junction nucleotides: 6. The CDR3 covers 14 residues. CDR3 loop: CASSSTGGTAEAFF. The CDR3 DNA sequence: TGCGCCAGCAGCTCTACAGGGGGCACCGCTGAAGCTTTCTTT.

On this clone itself: A read error may produce the germline difference seen at one junction end. The chain couples TRBV28 to TRBJ1-4, with no clear D. From germline, CDR1 is MDHEN and CDR2 SYDVKM. CDR3 length: 11 residues. The CDR3 coding sequence is TGTGCCAGCGCGACTAGTGAAAAACTGTTTTTT. Translation: CASATSEKLFF. Filled out from reference TRBV28 and TRBJ1-4, the complete variable domain reads DVKVTQSSRYLVKRTGEKVFLECVQDMDHENMFWYRQDPGLGLRLIYFSYDVKMKEKGDIPEGYSVSREKKERFSLILESASTNQTSMYLCASATSEKLFFGSGTQLSVL.

J is TRBJ2-5 and V is TRBV6-5; maybe TRBD1 (6 bases). V dropped 6 bases and J dropped 7 bases, with 15 bases sitting between them. Germline V CDR1 and CDR2: MNHEY, SVGAGI. This CDR3 is 13 amino acids long. The CDR3 spells CASRGSRGGTQYF. The CDR3 DNA is TGTGCCAGCAGGGGGTCCCGAGGGGGGACCCAGTACTTC.

The rearrangement uses TRBV5-4 and TRBJ1-1; 8 nucleotides line up with TRBD1. Germline values: CDR1 SGHNT, CDR2 YYREEE (reference sequence). V was pared by 4 bases and J by 2 bases, with 13 bases of the junction left unmatched. This CDR3 is 17 amino acids long. The DNA for the CDR3 is TGTGCCAGCAGCCTGGGACAGGTGCCTCAACTTAACACTGAAGCTTTCTTT. Residues: CASSLGQVPQLNTEAFF.

The gene calls are TRBV24-1 and TRBJ2-3; 9 bases are a match to TRBD1. With 6 bases clipped from V and 7 bases from J, the junction kept 10 bases outside the gene matches. Germline V gives CDR1 KGHDR, CDR2 SFDVKD. This CDR3 region has 15 residues. The CDR3 bases are TGTGCCACCAGTCCTCAAGGGACAGGGACACATACGCAGTATTTT. Amino acid sequence: CATSPQGTGTHTQYF.